This T cell receptor (beta chain) is from a study of cytomegalovirus exposure and HLA in healthy donors. Study results and limitations: A later analysis associated some 18,000 TCR beta sequences with HLA alleles at a 0.05 false discovery rate.

The PCR made use of 60 Vbeta and 13 Jbeta primers. Sequencing was performed with immunoSEQ multiplex PCR; in TCRdb, only in-frame clones are kept and a portion is missing. The table records some 270,000 clones, over 70% of them present only once. CDR1 is SGHTA and CDR2 is FQGNSA in the germline V gene. V dropped 1 base and J dropped 3 bases, with 10 bases sitting between them. There are 14 residues in the CDR3. Of note for this clone: Its target is unknown.

Sequencing was done on a sample of PBMCs. The sequence derives from a girl aged 2-9 years in good health and CMV-seronegative. The chain joins TRBV7-2 to TRBJ2-7, with no clear D. CDR3 coding DNA: TGTGCCAGCAGCTTAGTACAGACCCTCTACGAGCAGTACTTC. This encodes CASSLVQTLYEQYF. Combining the CDR3 with reference TRBV7-2 and TRBJ2-7 gives the whole variable domain GAGVSQSPSNKVTEKGKDVELRCDPISGHTALYWYRQSLGQGLEFLIYFQGNSAPDKSGLPSDRFSAERTGGSVSTLTIQRTQQEDSAVYLCASSLVQTLYEQYFGPGTRLTVT.